This TCR beta chain is from a study of spatial heterogeneity in lung cancer. As for the study in general: Detection of beta-chain sequences consistently exceeded that of alpha-chain sequences.

Germline CDR1 and CDR2: MDHEN and SYDVKM. This CDR3 has 15 amino acids. A single record per CDR3 protein comes from TCRdb applying MiXCR to the 5' RACE reads. The table lists approximately 6,100 distinct CDR3 sequences, around an eighth of them singletons. This clonotype showed up many times. The junction does not match germline at one end; this may be a read error. Found in a library prepared for alpha chains, this beta chain is an off-target read, and its abundance has little meaning. As to time point: sample taken at primary tumor resection. The donors, 70 or so patients with untreated early-stage non-small cell lung cancer, provided the samples. Sequencing covered unsorted whole RNA taken from tumor, nontumor lung or frozen PBMC.

This TCR was sampled from a human donor with early-stage non-small cell lung cancer. Sequencing was performed on lung tissue, taken at surgery. V usage is TRBV28 and J usage is TRBJ1-5; possible D gene TRBD1, 5 bases. CDR3 loop: CASTLFGGSNQPQHF. The CDR3 DNA sequence: TGTGCCAGCACTTTATTCGGGGGGAGCAATCAGCCCCAGCATTTT.